These T cell receptor beta chains were read from a single sample in a study of blood T cell repertoires in COVID-19. Assay: immunoSEQ multiplex PCR; the TCRdb copy retains only in-frame clones and omits some. Here the sample spans under 350,000 clones, about 89% being singletons. The sample taken for sequencing was peripheral blood. These receptors originate from a man aged 35 to 55 with acute or convalescent COVID-19. CDR3s include the opening cysteine and the closing phenylalanine or tryptophan. The D gene is left open where the match is weak.

TRBV2	14	.	TRBJ2-7	TGTGCCAGCAGCGGGACTCCGGAGGGGACGGAGCAGTACTTC	CASSGTPEGTEQYF
TRBV11-1	14	TRBD2	TRBJ2-7	TGTGCCAGCAGCTTGGCGGGAGTCTCCTACGAGCAGTACTTC	CASSLAGVSYEQYF
TRBV2	14	TRBD1	TRBJ2-4	TGTGCCAGCAGACTGGGACAGGCCAAAAACATTCAGTACTTC	CASRLGQAKNIQYF
TRBV30	14	TRBD1	TRBJ1-2	TGTGCCTGGAGCCAGACAGGGGGGAGCTATGGCTACACCTTC	CAWSQTGGSYGYTF
TRBV5-1	13	TRBD1	TRBJ1-2	TGCGCCAGCAGCCCGGGACAGGGTGAGGGCTACACCTTC	CASSPGQGEGYTF
TRBV11-3	14	.	TRBJ2-2	TGTGCCAGCAGCTTAGGGGGGCAGGCCGGGGAGCTGTTTTTT	CASSLGGQAGELFF
TRBV12-3/TRBV12-4	12	.	TRBJ2-7	TGTGCCAGCAGTTACAGGGACCACGAGCAGTACTTC	CASSYRDHEQYF
TRBV14	14	TRBD1	TRBJ1-5	TGTGCCAGCAGCGGCCAGGGGGGCAATCAGCCCCAGCATTTT	CASSGQGGNQPQHF
TRBV7-9	14	.	TRBJ2-7	TGTGCCAGCAGCTTAACGGAGAGCTCCTACGAGCAGTACTTC	CASSLTESSYEQYF
TRBV2	13	.	TRBJ1-3	TGTGCCAGCAGGGCGGACTCTGGAAACACCATATATTTT	CASRADSGNTIYF
TRBV18	15	.	TRBJ1-5	TGTGCCAGCTCCCAAAGGGCAGGGATCAATCAGCCCCAGCATTTT	CASSQRAGINQPQHF